One sample yielded the 17 T cell receptor beta chains listed below, sequenced in a study of blood T cells in healthy people across ages. Using a J-beta primer mix together with a sample-barcoded 5' primer, a second PCR was run for roughly 7 to 12 cycles. TCRdb fed the 5' RACE reads into MiXCR, producing one record per CDR3 protein. This table has about 1.7 million distinct CDR3 sequences, 28% appearing once. Sequencing used blood. The receptors were gathered from a woman aged 25-40 years in good health.

The chain has TRBV28 and TRBJ2-7; tentatively, D is TRBD1 or TRBD2 (5 bases each). V was clipped by 11 bases and J by 3 bases, with 14 bases between them. The germline gives CDR1 MDHEN, CDR2 SYDVKM. This CDR3 spans 12 amino acids. CDR3 DNA sequence: TGTGCCTCCCGGGGCGCGGACTACGAGCAGTACTTC. It specifies CASRGADYEQYF.

This clonotype has only a few counts. The chain employs TRBV12-5 and TRBJ2-6; TRBD1 is a possible D gene (6 bases). The CDR3 totals 17 residues. From germline, CDR1 is LGHNT and CDR2 FRNRAP. The germline V and J ends were trimmed by 5 bases and 0 bases, with 14 bases remaining between them. The CDR3 DNA sequence: TGTGCTAGTGGTCCACCAGGGGCGAGCTCTGGGGCCAACGTCCTGACTTTC. This encodes CASGPPGASSGANVLTF.

This clonotype was recorded only once. A much larger clone sits a single nucleotide away, making a read error possible. The chain recombines TRBV28 with TRBJ2-7, with no clear D. This CDR3 is 15 amino acids long. Germline CDR1 and CDR2: MDHEN and SYDVKM. Trimming removed 7 bases from V and 0 bases from J, with 16 bases in between. The DNA of the CDR3 is TGTGCCAGCACGAAAGGGCCGCTCGGCTCCTACGAGCAGTACTTC. Protein sequence: CASTKGPLGSYEQYF.

The chain joins TRBV12-3 or TRBV12-4 to TRBJ2-7; 10 bases match TRBD2. The J call may be in error: the DNA end matches TRBJ2-5 better. This CDR3 is 15 amino acids long. This CDR3 reads CASSGSQREGETQYF. The CDR3 DNA reads TGTGCCAGCAGTGGAAGTCAGCGGGAGGGAGAGACCCAGTACTTC.

The rearrangement uses TRBV2 and TRBJ1-3; D unclear. Between the trimmed V and J ends, which lost 2 bases and 2 bases, there was a span of 10 bases. The CDR3 has 15 amino acids. Per the germline V gene, CDR1 is SNHLY and CDR2 is FYNNEI. The CDR3 loop is CASSEFRVTGNTIYF. The CDR3, as DNA: TGTGCCAGCAGTGAATTTAGGGTGACTGGAAACACCATATATTTT.

The chain employs TRBV20-1 and TRBJ2-3, with D possibly matching TRBD1 (8 bases). There are 15 residues in the CDR3. The V end lost 0 bases, the J end lost 2 bases, and 12 bases lay between the germline ends. Looked up from germline, CDR1 is DFQATT and CDR2 is SNEGSKA (reference sequence). The CDR3 sequence: CSARDTGGATDTQYF. In nucleotides, the CDR3 is TGCAGTGCTAGAGATACAGGGGGGGCCACAGATACGCAGTATTTT.

The V call is TRBV27, the J call TRBJ2-7; weak D call: TRBD1 (5 bases). Germline CDR1 is MNHEY and CDR2 is SMNVEV (reference sequence). Trimming shortened V by 3 bases and J by 2 bases, and 11 bases separated the two germline ends. The CDR3 is 14 residues long. DNA of the CDR3: TGTGCCAGCAGTTTCAAAGGGGAAGCCTACGAGCAGTACTTC. It is translated as CASSFKGEAYEQYF.

V and J are TRBV7-3 and TRBJ2-1, with 9 bases identical to TRBD2. The CDR3 has 15 residues. With V trimmed by 2 bases and J by 8 bases, 7 bases remained unmatched. CDR1 SGHTA and CDR2 FQGTGA come from the germline V gene. The CDR3, as DNA: TGTGCCAGCAGCTTAGGCGGGGGGGCCGTCGATGAGCAGTTCTTC. Translation: CASSLGGGAVDEQFF.

A note on this clonotype: This may arise from a read error, as a much more abundant clone is one base away. This chain links TRBV12-3 or TRBV12-4 with TRBJ2-4; 8 bases match TRBD2. The CDR3 sequence is 15 residues long. J was trimmed by 13 bases and V by 2 bases; bases with no gene match: 13. CDR3 sequence (DNA): TGTGCCAGCAGTTTAATCGGCGGGGGGCTCAATGAGCAGTACTTC. This sequence encodes CASSLIGGGLNEQYF.

This CDR3 reads CSAPGYSYNEQFF. In nucleotides, the CDR3 is TGCAGTGCGCCAGGGTACTCCTACAATGAGCAGTTCTTC. This sequence joins TRBV20-1 and TRBJ2-1; D is perhaps TRBD1 (5 bases). The germline V gene has CDR1 DFQATT and CDR2 SNEGSKA (reference sequence). Trimming left V 6 bases short and J 0 bases short, with 9 bases between. This CDR3 has 13 amino acids.

The chain is built from TRBV5-1 and TRBJ1-2, with 7 nucleotides matching TRBD1. The germline CDR1 and CDR2 sequences are SGHRS and YFSETQ. With 5 bases clipped from V and 2 bases from J, the junction kept 6 bases outside the gene matches. The CDR3 is 14 residues long. The CDR3, as DNA: TGCGCCAGCAGTCCGACAGGGCAGAACTATGGCTACACCTTC. Its protein product is CASSPTGQNYGYTF.

Worth noting for this clonotype: This may be a read error: a much more frequent sequence differs by one nucleotide. Here the CDR3 reads CASSDRTSNYGHTF. Written as DNA, the CDR3 is TGCGCCAGCAGCGACAGAACCTCTAACTATGGCCACACCTTC. This chain links TRBV5-1 with TRBJ1-2; TRBD1 is a possible D gene (5 bases). The CDR3 is 14 amino acids. Germline CDR1 SGHRS, CDR2 YFSETQ.

This clonotype showed up just a few times. The genes are TRBV9 and TRBJ2-7; 11 bases are a match to TRBD1. CDR1 SGDLS and CDR2 YYNGEE come from the germline V gene. J lost 4 bases, V lost 3 bases, and 9 bases had no gene match. This CDR3 has 16 residues. CDR3 loop: CASSGGWGQGVYEQYF. CDR3 in DNA: TGTGCCAGCAGCGGAGGGTGGGGACAGGGGGTTTACGAGCAGTACTTC.

CDR3 nucleotides: TGTGCCACCAGTGACCTGAGGGGTGACGGGCAGTTCTTC. Its translation is CATSDLRGDGQFF. V is TRBV24-1 and J is TRBJ2-1; D could derive from TRBD1 or TRBD2 (5 bases each). The germline gives CDR1 KGHDR, CDR2 SFDVKD. V gave up 4 bases and J gave up 12 bases, with 15 bases separating them. The CDR3 consists of 13 residues.

V is TRBV5-1 and J is TRBJ2-1, with 11 bases fitting TRBD2. CDR3 length: 17 amino acids. V lost 4 bases to trimming and J lost 3 bases; unmatched junction nucleotides: 9. Germline V gene data show CDR1 as SGHRS and CDR2 as YFSETQ. In DNA, the CDR3 is TGCGCCAGCAGCCGGGTGGTAGCGGGGGGGCTCTACAATGAGCAGTTCTTC. This translates into CASSRVVAGGLYNEQFF.

This clonotype was counted only a few times. The chain uses TRBV2 and TRBJ2-7; the D gene is possibly TRBD1 (6 bases). With 11 bases removed from V and 2 bases from J, the gap between germline ends came to 19 bases. The CDR3 loop spans 14 amino acids. Germline CDR1 reads SNHLY; CDR2 reads FYNNEI. The CDR3 is CACCAGSGAYEQYF. As DNA, the CDR3 is TGTGCCTGCTGCGCTGGCTCAGGGGCCTACGAGCAGTACTTC.

The sample holds one count of this clonotype. This may be a read error: a much more frequent sequence differs by one nucleotide. In nucleotides, the CDR3 is TGCAGCGCCCGCCGGGAGGTTGGGGCTAATGAAGAACTGTTTTTT. Translated, it gives CSARREVGANEELFF. The chain has TRBV29-1 and TRBJ1-4; TRBD1 is a possible D gene (5 bases). This CDR3 contains 15 residues. In germline, CDR1 is SQVTM, CDR2 ANQGSEA.